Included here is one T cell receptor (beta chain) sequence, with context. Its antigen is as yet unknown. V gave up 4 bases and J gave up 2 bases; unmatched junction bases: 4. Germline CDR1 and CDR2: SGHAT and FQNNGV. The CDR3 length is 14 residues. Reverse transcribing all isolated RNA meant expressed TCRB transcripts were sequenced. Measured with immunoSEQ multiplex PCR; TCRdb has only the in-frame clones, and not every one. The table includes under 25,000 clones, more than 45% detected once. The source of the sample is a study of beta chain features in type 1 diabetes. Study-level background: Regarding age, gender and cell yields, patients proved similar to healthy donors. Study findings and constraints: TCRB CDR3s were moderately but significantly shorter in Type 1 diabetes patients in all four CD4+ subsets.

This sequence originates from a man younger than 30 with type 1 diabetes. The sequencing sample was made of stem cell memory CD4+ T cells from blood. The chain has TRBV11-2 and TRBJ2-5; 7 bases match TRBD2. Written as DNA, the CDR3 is TGTGCCAGCAGCTCAGCGGGACCGCAAGAGACCCAGTACTTC. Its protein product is CASSSAGPQETQYF.